These 8 T cell receptor beta chains were all obtained from the same sample, sequenced in a study of T cells in narcolepsy. Only in-frame clones appear in the TCRdb table, and some are missing; sequencing was by immunoSEQ multiplex PCR. The sample yields roughly 30,000 clones, 80% to 90% seen once. Sequenced sample: memory (CD45RA-) CD4+ T cells from blood. Receptors originate from a human donor in good health.

The chain carries TRBV6-1 and TRBJ1-3; no reliable D call. V lost 0 bases, J lost 1 base, and 10 bases lay in between. The CDR3 extends over 16 amino acids. Germline V lookup: CDR1 MNHNS, CDR2 SASEGT. CDR3: CASSEATWSSGNTIYF. Here the CDR3 DNA reads TGTGCCAGCAGTGAAGCTACGTGGAGTTCTGGAAACACCATATATTTT.

The CDR3, as DNA: TGTGCCAGCAGCCTGACAGGGTACAATCAGCCCCAGCATTTT. This translates into CASSLTGYNQPQHF. This sequence joins TRBV5-8 and TRBJ1-5; 7 nucleotides align to TRBD1. The CDR3 contains 14 residues. CDR1 and CDR2 (germline): SGHTS, YDEGEE. The V segment lost 4 bases and the J segment 3 bases; nucleotides outside the gene matches: 4. Full variable domain (outside the CDR3, taken from reference TRBV5-8 and TRBJ1-5): EAGVTQSPTHLIKTRGQQATLRCSPISGHTSVYWYQQALGLGLQFLLWYDEGEERNRGNFPPRFSGRQFPNYSSELNVNALELEDSALYLCASSLTGYNQPQHFGDGTRLSIL.

The chain carries TRBV4-1 and TRBJ1-1, with D hard to call. CDR1 is MGHRA, CDR2 YSYEKL, per germline. The CDR3 loop spans 12 amino acids. With 4 bases removed from V and 11 bases from J, the gap between germline ends came to 14 bases. CDR3 region: CASSLPGQTAFF. The CDR3 nucleotides read TGCGCCAGCAGCCTCCCTGGCCAAACGGCTTTCTTT.

This chain joins TRBV4-1 and TRBJ2-7; tentatively, D is TRBD1 (5 bases). The CDR3 extends over 15 amino acids. Germline CDR1 and CDR2: MGHRA and YSYEKL. The V end lost 0 bases, the J end lost 8 bases, and 17 bases lay between the germline ends. The CDR3, as DNA: TGCGCCAGCAGCCAAGATCCGCAGGGTACTCCTCAGCAGTACTTC. This gives the protein CASSQDPQGTPQQYF.

The chain combines TRBV29-1 with TRBJ2-3; a weak D match, TRBD2 (5 bases). The CDR3 is made up of 14 amino acids. Germline values: CDR1 SQVTM, CDR2 ANQGSEA. V was pared by 3 bases and J by 1 base, with 11 bases between. CDR3 residues: CSVETWERTDTQYF. CDR3 coding DNA: TGCAGCGTTGAGACGTGGGAGCGCACAGATACGCAGTATTTT.

The genes are TRBV2 and TRBJ1-6, with TRBD1 matching over 9 bases. The CDR3 extends over 13 amino acids. The J segment lost 5 bases and the V segment lost 10 bases, leaving 3 bases of the junction unmatched. Germline V gene lookup returns CDR1 SNHLY and CDR2 FYNNEI. The CDR3 region has the DNA TGTGCCATCCGGACAGGGGATAATTCACCCCTCCACTTT. Amino acids: CAIRTGDNSPLHF.

This sequence joins TRBV2 and TRBJ2-7; 12 bases are a match to TRBD2. Germline CDR1 reads SNHLY; CDR2 reads FYNNEI. J lost 6 bases, V lost 3 bases, and 6 bases had no gene match. This CDR3 is built from 15 residues. The CDR3 reads CASSEKTSGSAEQYF. As DNA, the CDR3 is TGTGCCAGCAGTGAGAAGACTAGCGGGAGTGCCGAGCAGTACTTC.

The rearrangement joins TRBV19 to TRBJ2-6; tentatively, D is TRBD1 (5 bases). This CDR3 has 16 residues. Germline V gene data show CDR1 as LNHDA and CDR2 as SQIVND (reference sequence). The germline V and J ends were trimmed by 3 bases and 0 bases, with 9 bases remaining between them. CDR3: CASSIITGSGANVLTF. The CDR3 nucleotides are TGTGCCAGTAGTATTATAACAGGCTCTGGGGCCAACGTCCTGACTTTC.